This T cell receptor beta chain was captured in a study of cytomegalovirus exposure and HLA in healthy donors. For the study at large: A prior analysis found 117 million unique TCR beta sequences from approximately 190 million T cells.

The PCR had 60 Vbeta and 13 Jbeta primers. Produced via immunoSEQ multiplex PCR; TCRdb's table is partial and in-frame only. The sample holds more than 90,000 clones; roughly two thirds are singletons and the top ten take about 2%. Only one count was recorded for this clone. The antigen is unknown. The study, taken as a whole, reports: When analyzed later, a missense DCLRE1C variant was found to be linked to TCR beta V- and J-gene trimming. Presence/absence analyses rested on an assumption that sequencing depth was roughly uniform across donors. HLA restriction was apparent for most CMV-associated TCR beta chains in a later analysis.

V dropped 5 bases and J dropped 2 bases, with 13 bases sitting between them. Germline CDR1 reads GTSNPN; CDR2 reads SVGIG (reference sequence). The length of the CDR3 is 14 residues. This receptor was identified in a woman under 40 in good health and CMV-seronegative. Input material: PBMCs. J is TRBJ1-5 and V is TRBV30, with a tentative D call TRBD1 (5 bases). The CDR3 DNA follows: TGTGCCTGGTCAGGGTTGGGCGGCAATCAGCCCCAGCATTTT. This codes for CAWSGLGGNQPQHF. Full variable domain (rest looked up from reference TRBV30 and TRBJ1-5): SQTIHQWPATLVQPVGSPLSLECTVEGTSNPNLYWYRQAAGRGLQLLFYSVGIGQISSEVPQNLSASRPQDRQFILSSKKLLLSDSGFYLCAWSGLGGNQPQHFGDGTRLSIL.